The source of this T cell receptor (beta chain) is a study of Ad26.COV2.S vaccination and SARS-CoV-2 variants. Study overall: Donor got 5x10^10 or 1x10^11 viral particles of Ad26.COV2.S. The study, taken as a whole, reports: Participants given vaccine showed non-spike TCR breadth similar to that of placebo recipients.

Sequenced by immunoSEQ multiplex PCR; TCRdb stores in-frame clones only, minus some. Of approximately 410,000 clones in the sample, approximately 88% are singletons; the top ten hold less than 4.5%. CDR3 length: 18 residues. Germline-derived CDR1 and CDR2 are SGDLS and YYNGEE. Unmatched junction bases numbered 12, after V lost 3 bases and J lost 1 base. Stated treatment: roughly 20 received Ad26.COV2.S at low or high dose, single or two shots; roughly five received placebo; per-sample allocation not given. Collection of samples fell on day 63 after the first vaccine or placebo injection. In Boston, the donor was an adult between 18-55 years of age. In the case of this clone: Its matching antigen is unknown.

The TCR was taken from a person between 18 and 65 years old who received the Ad26.COV2.S COVID-19 vaccine or a placebo. The source material was peripheral blood, sampled in a trial of Ad26.COV2.S vaccine versus placebo. J is TRBJ2-2 and V is TRBV9, with 7 positions matching TRBD1. The CDR3 DNA is TGTGCCAGCAGCGCCCGTAGAGCGACAGGGCTGAACACCGGGGAGCTGTTTTTT. Protein: CASSARRATGLNTGELFF.